This TCR beta chain was obtained from a study of blood T cell repertoires in COVID-19. At the level of the study: The United States, Italy and Spain supplied acute and convalescent COVID-19 samples. Sources were T cells, B-cell-depleted T cells, or PBMCs; the material itself was cDNA or gDNA.

Germline values: CDR1 LNHDA, CDR2 SQIVND (reference sequence). Trimming cost V 3 bases and J 5 bases; bases outside gene matches: 2. This CDR3 spans 13 amino acids. Original handling: Amplification of reference gene primers was used by the study to estimate nucleated cell counts. Produced via immunoSEQ multiplex PCR; TCRdb's table is partial and in-frame only. That table gives V, J and clone size, and the DNA gave D and trimming. The sample yields around 140,000 clones, around 87% seen once. The TCR sequence derives from a man aged 65-85 years with active COVID-19. V usage is TRBV19 and J usage is TRBJ2-5; 8 bases map to TRBD1. Sequencing was performed on peripheral blood. Written as DNA, the CDR3 is TGTGCCAGTAGTATTACAGGGGGGGAGACCCAGTACTTC. It codes for CASSITGGETQYF.